Presented here are 29 T cell receptor beta chains from one specimen sequenced in a study of blood T cell repertoires in COVID-19. Here immunoSEQ multiplex PCR was the method, and the copy in TCRdb shows in-frame clones only, minus some. Here the sample spans a few hundred thousand clones, about four fifths being singletons. Input material: PBMCs or T cells enriched from blood (not recorded which). The receptors were gathered from a man aged 35-49 years who had been exposed to COVID-19.

V gene TRBV6-5 combines with J gene TRBJ2-1; TRBD2 agrees at 9 bases. The germline V gene encodes CDR1 MNHEY and CDR2 SVGAGI. Trimming cost V 7 bases and J 13 bases; bases outside gene matches: 14. The CDR3 is 14 residues long. DNA of the CDR3: TGTGCCAGCACCTACGGTCCTAGCGGGGCCAACCAGTTCTTC. As protein: CASTYGPSGANQFF.

The gene calls are TRBV5-5 and TRBJ2-3; the match to TRBD2 covers 9 bases. Germline V gene sequence: CDR1 SGHKS, CDR2 YYEKEE (reference sequence). The CDR3 is 16 amino acids. V lost 0 bases and J lost 2; bases outside the gene matches: 4. The CDR3 protein is CASSLATSGNTDTQYF. In nucleotides, the CDR3 is TGTGCCAGCAGCTTGGCGACTAGCGGAAACACAGATACGCAGTATTTT.

V is TRBV30 and J is TRBJ1-4; a weak D match, TRBD1 (5 bases). The CDR3 consists of 14 residues. Germline assignment: CDR1 GTSNPN and CDR2 SVGIG (reference sequence). Trimming pared 0 bases from V and 5 bases from J, leaving 10 bases between. The CDR3 DNA reads as TGTGCCTGGAGTGTAAGGGGCCGGAATGAAAAACTGTTTTTT. Amino acid sequence: CAWSVRGRNEKLFF.

This clone was seen once. The gene calls are TRBV7-9 and TRBJ2-3; perhaps TRBD2 as D (6 bases). This CDR3 has 15 residues. The V end was cut by 3 bases, the J end by 5 bases, with 15 bases between. Germline V gives CDR1 SEHNR, CDR2 FQNEAQ (reference sequence). CDR3 amino acids: CASSFWRDWGDTQYF. CDR3 coding DNA: TGTGCCAGCAGCTTCTGGCGGGACTGGGGAGATACGCAGTATTTT.

The chain links TRBV5-1 to TRBJ2-2; 12 positions match TRBD2. This CDR3 region has 16 residues. V lost 4 bases to trimming and J lost 4 bases; unmatched junction nucleotides: 5. Germline lookup yields CDR1 SGHRS and CDR2 YFSETQ. The CDR3 coding sequence is TGCGCCAGCAGCCAAAGACTAGCGGGAGCCACCGGGGAGCTGTTTTTT. This encodes CASSQRLAGATGELFF.

This clone was seen only once. The J gene is TRBJ2-1, the V gene TRBV12-3 or TRBV12-4; no clear D gene. V was cut by 1 base and J by 10 bases, with 11 bases left in between. The CDR3 consists of 13 residues. The CDR3 DNA sequence: TGTGCCAGCAGTTTAGAGCCAACGAGGGAGCAGTTCTTC. It is translated as CASSLEPTREQFF.

The chain carries TRBV7-8 and TRBJ2-7, with TRBD2 as a possible D gene (6 bases). CDR3 length: 15 amino acids. The germline V and J ends were trimmed by 0 bases and 0 bases, with 9 bases remaining between them. Germline loops: CDR1 SGHVS, CDR2 FQNEAQ. CDR3 residues: CASSLAGGSSYEQYF. The CDR3 DNA reads as TGTGCCAGCAGCTTAGCCGGAGGGAGCTCCTACGAGCAGTACTTC.

The chain carries TRBV6-5 and TRBJ2-1, with 7 bases aligning to TRBD2. J lost 7 bases, V lost 6 bases, and 12 bases had no gene match. Germline V gene lookup returns CDR1 MNHEY and CDR2 SVGAGI. The CDR3 contains 15 residues. This chain's CDR3 is CASRTTGTILNEQFF. For the CDR3, the DNA is TGTGCCAGCAGAACTACCGGGACTATATTAAATGAGCAGTTCTTC.

This chain uses TRBV5-4 with TRBJ2-7; 7 positions agree with TRBD2. J was trimmed by 2 bases and V by 4 bases; bases with no gene match: 12. CDR3 length equals 16 residues. Germline-derived CDR1 and CDR2 are SGHNT and YYREEE (reference sequence). This chain's CDR3 is CASSRGAGEITYEQYF. The DNA of the CDR3 is TGTGCCAGCAGCCGGGGCGCGGGAGAAATCACCTACGAGCAGTACTTC.

This clone was detected only once. CDR3 in amino acids: CASSPGSLSYNEQFF. CDR3 nucleotide sequence: TGTGCCAGCAGCCCGGGGAGCCTCTCCTACAATGAGCAGTTCTTC. The chain combines TRBV6-4 with TRBJ2-1; TRBD2 is a possible D gene (5 bases). The CDR3 runs to 15 residues. Trimming cost V 6 bases and J 0 bases, with 12 bases left between them. CDR1 and CDR2 from the germline V gene are MRHNA and SNTAGT.

Points on this clone: The sample holds other DNA sequences that translate to the same CDR3. V gene TRBV9 combines with J gene TRBJ2-7, with D possibly TRBD2 on 6 matching bases. CDR1 is SGDLS and CDR2 is YYNGEE in the germline V gene. The CDR3 loop spans 14 amino acids. V was pared by 2 bases and J by 0 bases, with 9 bases between. This CDR3 is CASSVGGSSYEQYF. The DNA of the CDR3 is TGTGCCAGCAGCGTTGGGGGGAGCTCCTACGAGCAGTACTTC.

This chain uses TRBV3-1 (or the pseudogene TRBV3-2) with TRBJ2-7, with 7 bases that match TRBD2. The CDR3 extends over 18 amino acids. J was trimmed by 7 bases and V by 0 bases; bases with no gene match: 18. Per germline, CDR1 LGHDT and CDR2 YNNKEL (reference sequence). The CDR3 sequence is CASSQEGLATGRAGEQYF. The CDR3 region has the DNA TGTGCCAGCAGCCAAGAAGGCCTAGCGACGGGGCGAGCGGGGGAGCAGTACTTC.

The CDR3 nucleotides read TGTGCCACCAGCAGAGATAAGGGAGGGGGGCAGACCCAGTACTTC. Translated: CATSRDKGGGQTQYF. The chain is built from TRBV15 and TRBJ2-5, with a tentative D call TRBD2 (7 bases). This CDR3 has 15 amino acids. The V end lost 0 bases, the J end lost 6 bases, and 14 bases lay between the germline ends. Germline V gives CDR1 LNHNV, CDR2 YYDKDF (reference sequence).

The rearrangement uses TRBV10-3 and TRBJ1-2; 8 bases are a match to TRBD1. CDR1 is ENHRY and CDR2 is SYGVKD in the germline V gene. This CDR3 spans 12 amino acids. Trimming at V came to 7 bases and at J to 8 bases, leaving 6 bases not matched to a gene. The CDR3 DNA follows: TGTGCCATCACAGGGGGCGATGAAGGCTACACCTTC. Its protein is CAITGGDEGYTF.

This chain uses TRBV9 with TRBJ1-2; TRBD1 matches 7 bases. The CDR3 covers 12 residues. Germline V lookup: CDR1 SGDLS, CDR2 YYNGEE. V was clipped by 7 bases and J by 7 bases; unmatched bases: 7. CDR3: CASGTGTAGYTF. CDR3 nucleotide sequence: TGTGCCAGCGGAACCGGGACAGCTGGCTACACCTTC.

V gene TRBV5-1 combines with J gene TRBJ2-5; 8 bases line up with TRBD2. J lost 5 bases, V lost 2 bases, and 8 bases had no gene match. Germline V lookup: CDR1 SGHRS, CDR2 YFSETQ. The CDR3 sequence is 15 residues long. DNA of the CDR3: TGCGCCAGCAGCTTAAGCGGGAGCGCGGCGGAGACCCAGTACTTC. As protein: CASSLSGSAAETQYF.

The V gene is TRBV29-1, the J gene TRBJ1-4; a possible D gene is TRBD1 (5 bases). The CDR3 covers 13 residues. The germline V and J ends were trimmed by 7 bases and 6 bases, with 15 bases remaining between them. Germline-derived CDR1 and CDR2 are SQVTM and ANQGSEA. The CDR3 region has the DNA TGCAGCGCCGGAGGGGCGACTTATGAAAAACTGTTTTTT. It is translated as CSAGGATYEKLFF.

Written as DNA, the CDR3 is TGTGCCTGGAGTCTAGCGGGAGGAACCTACGAGCAGTACTTC. It encodes CAWSLAGGTYEQYF. V and J are TRBV30 and TRBJ2-7; 11 bases line up with TRBD2. Unmatched junction bases numbered 2, after V lost 2 bases and J lost 2 bases. The CDR3 totals 14 residues. The V gene's germline CDR1 is GTSNPN and CDR2 SVGIG (reference sequence).

The rearrangement uses TRBV2 and TRBJ1-5; D is unclear. The CDR3 has 15 amino acids. Looked up from germline, CDR1 is SNHLY and CDR2 is FYNNEI. Trimming left V 6 bases short and J 1 base short, with 13 bases between. CDR3 protein: CASSGDWGSNQPQHF. The CDR3, as DNA: TGTGCCAGCAGCGGGGATTGGGGAAGCAATCAGCCCCAGCATTTT. Full variable domain (outside the CDR3, taken from reference TRBV2 and TRBJ1-5): EPEVTQTPSHQVTQMGQEVILRCVPISNHLYFYWYRQILGQKVEFLVSFYNNEISEKSEIFDDQFSVERPDGSNFTLKIRSTKLEDSAMYFCASSGDWGSNQPQHFGDGTRLSIL.

This clone came up a few times. The rearrangement uses TRBV4-1 and TRBJ1-1, with D maybe TRBD1 (5 bases). Trimming stripped 0 bases from V and 4 bases from J, with 12 bases between. The germline V gene has CDR1 MGHRA and CDR2 YSYEKL. This CDR3 is 15 amino acids long. The CDR3 DNA reads as TGCGCCAGCAGCCAAGAAGGCAGGGTGAGCACTGAAGCTTTCTTT. It translates to CASSQEGRVSTEAFF.

This clone occurred once. The chain uses TRBV7-2 and TRBJ1-3, with TRBD1 matching 9 bases. CDR3 size: 15 residues. CDR1 is SGHTA and CDR2 is FQGNSA in the germline V gene. V shed 5 bases, J shed 7 bases, and the junction held 9 bases outside the gene matches. The CDR3 sequence is CASSVGTGRTNTIYF. For the CDR3, the DNA is TGTGCCAGCAGCGTAGGGACAGGGAGGACGAACACCATATATTTT.

This clone was seen a handful of times. The chain carries TRBV7-3 and TRBJ2-7; the D gene is possibly TRBD2 (6 bases). CDR1 and CDR2 (germline): SGHTA, FQGTGA. CDR3 length equals 14 residues. With 6 bases removed from V and 3 bases from J, the gap between germline ends came to 15 bases. CDR3 sequence (DNA): TGTGCCAGCAGTCCGGGACTCGGACTCTACGAGCAGTACTTC. Protein sequence: CASSPGLGLYEQYF.

V gene TRBV7-9 combines with J gene TRBJ1-5; D unresolved. This CDR3 is 14 amino acids long. The germline V and J ends were trimmed by 1 base and 3 bases, with 7 bases remaining between them. CDR1 is SEHNR, CDR2 FQNEAQ, per germline (reference sequence). In nucleotides, the CDR3 is TGTGCCAGCAGCTTAGATGAGTACAATCAGCCCCAGCATTTT. It codes for CASSLDEYNQPQHF.

This chain's CDR3 is CASSPTRDRAFF. CDR3 coding DNA: TGTGCCAGCAGCCCAACTAGAGATAGGGCTTTCTTT. This sequence joins TRBV2 and TRBJ1-1; unclear D gene. V dropped 6 bases and J dropped 11 bases, with 16 bases sitting between them. The V gene's germline CDR1 is SNHLY and CDR2 FYNNEI. This CDR3 contains 12 residues.

To note about this clone: This CDR3 is also generated by other DNA sequences in the sample. Here the CDR3 DNA reads TGTGCCAGCAGCTTATCAGGTAGCTCCTACGAGCAGTACTTC. Translated, it gives CASSLSGSSYEQYF. The V call is TRBV7-2, the J call TRBJ2-7, with D unresolved. The CDR3 runs to 14 residues. V dropped 2 bases and J dropped 0 bases, with 8 bases sitting between them. Germline V lookup: CDR1 SGHTA, CDR2 FQGNSA.

The chain is built from TRBV6-5 and TRBJ2-7; D not certain. With 0 bases removed from V and 3 bases from J, the gap between germline ends came to 12 bases. The CDR3 spans 15 residues. Germline V CDR1 and CDR2: MNHEY, SVGAGI. CDR3 in DNA: TGTGCCAGCAGTTACTCGTCGTCGGGTAGCTACGAGCAGTACTTC. It translates to CASSYSSSGSYEQYF.

The chain recombines TRBV12-3 or TRBV12-4 with TRBJ2-7; D possibly corresponds to TRBD1 (6 bases). The CDR3 runs to 13 residues. V shed 7 bases and J shed 3 bases, with 13 bases lying between them. The CDR3 region is CASTHGQIYEQYF. The DNA for the CDR3 is TGTGCCAGCACCCACGGACAGATCTACGAGCAGTACTTC.

The V gene is TRBV6-4, the J gene TRBJ2-2; 7 nucleotides align to TRBD2. V was pared by 0 bases and J by 6 bases, with 7 bases of the junction left unmatched. Germline loops: CDR1 MRHNA, CDR2 SNTAGT. The length of the CDR3 is 16 residues. The CDR3 region has the DNA TGTGCCAGCAGTGACTCGGGAGGGAGTCTTGCCGGGGAGCTGTTTTTT. It specifies CASSDSGGSLAGELFF.

The V call is TRBV20-1, the J call TRBJ1-6; 7 bases are shared with TRBD1. Germline V CDR1 and CDR2: DFQATT, SNEGSKA (reference sequence). V was clipped by 3 bases and J by 5 bases; unmatched bases: 7. This CDR3 contains 15 residues. The CDR3 region has the DNA TGCAGTGCTAGTGCTGGGACAGTTAATAATTCACCCCTCCACTTT. Translated, it gives CSASAGTVNNSPLHF.